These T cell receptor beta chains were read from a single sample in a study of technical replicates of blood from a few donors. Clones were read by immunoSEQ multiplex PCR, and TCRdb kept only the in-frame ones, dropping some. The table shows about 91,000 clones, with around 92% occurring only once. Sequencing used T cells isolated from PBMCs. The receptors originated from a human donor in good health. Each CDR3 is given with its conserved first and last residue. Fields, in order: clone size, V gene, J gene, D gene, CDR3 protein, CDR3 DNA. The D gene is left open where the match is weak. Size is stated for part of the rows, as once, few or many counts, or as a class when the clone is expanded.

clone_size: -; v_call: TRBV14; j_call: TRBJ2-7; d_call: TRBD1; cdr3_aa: CASSQEGTGAYEQYF; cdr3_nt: TGTGCCAGCAGCCAAGAGGGGACAGGGGCCTACGAGCAGTACTTC
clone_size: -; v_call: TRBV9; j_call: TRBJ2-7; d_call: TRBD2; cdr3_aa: CASSVKSGGGSYEQYF; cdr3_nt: TGTGCCAGCAGCGTGAAAAGCGGCGGGGGCTCCTACGAGCAGTACTTC
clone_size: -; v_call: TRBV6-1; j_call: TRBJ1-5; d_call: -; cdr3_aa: CASSDRVGQPQHF; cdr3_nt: TGTGCCAGCAGTGACAGGGTGGGACAGCCCCAGCATTTT
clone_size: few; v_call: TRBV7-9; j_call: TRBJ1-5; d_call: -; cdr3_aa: CASSFSGDQPQHF; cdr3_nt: TGTGCCAGCAGCTTCTCGGGGGATCAGCCCCAGCATTTT
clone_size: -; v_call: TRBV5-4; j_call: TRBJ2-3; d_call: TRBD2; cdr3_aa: CASSFSGGTDTQYF; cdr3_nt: TGTGCCAGCAGCTTTAGCGGGGGGACAGATACGCAGTATTTT
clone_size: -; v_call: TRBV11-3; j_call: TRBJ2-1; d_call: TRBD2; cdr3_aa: CASSPRRTSGDSYNEQFF; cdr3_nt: TGTGCCAGCAGCCCTAGGAGGACTAGCGGGGACTCTTACAATGAGCAGTTCTTC
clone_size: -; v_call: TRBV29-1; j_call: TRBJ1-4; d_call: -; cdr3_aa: CSVVGDGTGKLFF; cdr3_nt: TGCAGCGTTGTAGGGGATGGGACTGGAAAACTGTTTTTT
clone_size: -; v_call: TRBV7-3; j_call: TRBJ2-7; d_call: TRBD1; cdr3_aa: CASSSLGDSPKHEQYF; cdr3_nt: TGTGCCAGCAGCTCACTCGGGGACAGCCCGAAGCACGAGCAGTACTTC
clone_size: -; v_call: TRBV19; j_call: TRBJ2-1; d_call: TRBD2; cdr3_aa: CASSIGGGVNNEQFF; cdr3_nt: TGTGCCAGTAGTATAGGTGGGGGGGTTAACAATGAGCAGTTCTTC
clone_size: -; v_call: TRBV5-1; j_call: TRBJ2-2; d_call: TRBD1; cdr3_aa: CASSSWGQGTGELFF; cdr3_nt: TGCGCCAGCAGCTCCTGGGGACAGGGCACCGGGGAGCTGTTTTTT
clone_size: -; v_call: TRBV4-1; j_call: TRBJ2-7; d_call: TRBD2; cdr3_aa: CASSPRSGETYEQYF; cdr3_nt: TGCGCCAGCAGCCCCCGCAGCGGGGAGACCTACGAGCAGTACTTC
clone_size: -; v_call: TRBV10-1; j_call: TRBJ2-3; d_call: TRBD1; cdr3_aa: CASSVGTGQADTQYF; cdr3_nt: TGCGCCAGCAGTGTGGGGACAGGGCAGGCAGATACGCAGTATTTT
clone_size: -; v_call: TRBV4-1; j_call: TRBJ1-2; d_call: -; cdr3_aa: CASSQVVGGLSSNYGYTF; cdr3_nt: TGCGCCAGCAGCCAAGTTGTGGGCGGACTCTCGTCCAACTATGGCTACACCTTC
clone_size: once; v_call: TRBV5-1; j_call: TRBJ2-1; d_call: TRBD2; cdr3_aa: CASSFGTSGSGVTPIEQFF; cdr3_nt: TGCGCCAGCTCCTTTGGGACTAGCGGGAGCGGGGTCACCCCTATTGAGCAGTTCTTC
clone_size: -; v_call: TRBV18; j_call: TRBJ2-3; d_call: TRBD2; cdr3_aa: CASSLTGTPSGGLVDTQYF; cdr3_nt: TGTGCCAGCTCACTAACCGGGACACCGAGCGGGGGCTTGGTAGATACGCAGTATTTT
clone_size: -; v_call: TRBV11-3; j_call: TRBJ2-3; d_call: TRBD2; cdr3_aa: CASSWTSGNTDTQYF; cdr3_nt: TGTGCCAGCAGCTGGACTAGCGGAAACACAGATACGCAGTATTTT
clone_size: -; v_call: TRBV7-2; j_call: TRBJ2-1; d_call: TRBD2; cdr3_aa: CASSERTSPAQQFF; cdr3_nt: TGTGCCAGCAGCGAAAGGACTAGCCCCGCCCAGCAGTTCTTC
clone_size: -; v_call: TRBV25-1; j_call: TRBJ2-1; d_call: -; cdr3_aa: CASSELVDNEQFF; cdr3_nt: TGTGCCAGCAGTGAACTTGTTGACAATGAGCAGTTCTTC
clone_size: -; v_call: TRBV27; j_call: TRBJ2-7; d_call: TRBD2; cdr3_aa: CASSSGGIPYEQYF; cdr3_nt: TGTGCCAGCAGTTCCGGGGGGATCCCCTACGAGCAGTACTTC
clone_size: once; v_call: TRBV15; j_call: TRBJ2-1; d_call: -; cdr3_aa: CATSVQGGYNEQFF; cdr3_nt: TGTGCCACCAGCGTGCAGGGGGGCTACAATGAGCAGTTCTTC
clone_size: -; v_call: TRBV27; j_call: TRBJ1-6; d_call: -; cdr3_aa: CASSLSRGYSPLHF; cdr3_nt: TGTGCCAGCAGTTTATCTCGGGGATACTCACCCCTCCACTTT
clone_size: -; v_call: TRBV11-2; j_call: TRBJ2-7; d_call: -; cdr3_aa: CASSLERFVDEQYF; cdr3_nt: TGTGCCAGCAGCTTAGAACGTTTTGTAGACGAGCAGTACTTC
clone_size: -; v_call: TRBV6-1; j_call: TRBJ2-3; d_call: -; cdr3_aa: CASRETQGRDTQYF; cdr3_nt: TGTGCCAGCAGGGAGACCCAGGGTAGAGATACGCAGTATTTT
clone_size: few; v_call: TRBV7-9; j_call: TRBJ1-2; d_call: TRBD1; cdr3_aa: CASSQKQGANYGYTF; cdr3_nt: TGTGCCAGCAGCCAAAAACAGGGGGCGAACTATGGCTACACCTTC
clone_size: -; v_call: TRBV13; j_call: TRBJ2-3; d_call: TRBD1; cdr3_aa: CASSVRQGASDTQYF; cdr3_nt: TGTGCCAGCAGCGTTCGACAGGGGGCTTCGGATACGCAGTATTTT
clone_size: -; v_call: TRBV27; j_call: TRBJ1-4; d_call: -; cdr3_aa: CASSLNGFEVEKLFF; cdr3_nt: TGTGCCAGCAGTTTAAATGGCTTTGAGGTTGAAAAACTGTTTTTT
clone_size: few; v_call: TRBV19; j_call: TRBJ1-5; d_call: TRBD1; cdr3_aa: CASSMRGTENQPQHF; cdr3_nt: TGTGCCAGTAGTATGAGAGGGACAGAGAATCAGCCCCAGCATTTT
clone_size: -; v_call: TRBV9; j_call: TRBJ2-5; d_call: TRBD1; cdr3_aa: CASSSSGTGGRETQYF; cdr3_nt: TGTGCCAGCAGCTCTTCCGGGACAGGGGGGCGAGAGACCCAGTACTTC
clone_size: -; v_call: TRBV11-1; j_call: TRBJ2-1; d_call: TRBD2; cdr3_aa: CASSLGLAGLEQFF; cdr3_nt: TGTGCCAGCAGCTTAGGACTAGCGGGTTTAGAGCAGTTCTTC
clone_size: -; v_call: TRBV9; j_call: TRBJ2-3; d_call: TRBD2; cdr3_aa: CASSVASGGPDTQYF; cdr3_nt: TGTGCCAGCAGCGTAGCTAGCGGGGGCCCAGATACGCAGTATTTT
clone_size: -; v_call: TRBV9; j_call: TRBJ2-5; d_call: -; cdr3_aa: CASSMTSAQETQYF; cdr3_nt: TGTGCCAGCAGTATGACATCAGCCCAAGAGACCCAGTACTTC
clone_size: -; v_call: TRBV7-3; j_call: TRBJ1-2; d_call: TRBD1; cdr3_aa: CASSGTGGVGYTF; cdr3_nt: TGTGCCAGCAGCGGGACAGGGGGCGTTGGCTACACCTTC
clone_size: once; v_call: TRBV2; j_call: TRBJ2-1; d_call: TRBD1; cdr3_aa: CASRKQGALPHEQFF; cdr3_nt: TGTGCCAGCAGGAAGCAGGGGGCGCTTCCCCATGAGCAGTTCTTC
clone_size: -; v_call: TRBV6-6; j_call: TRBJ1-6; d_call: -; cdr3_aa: CASSKTYNSPLHF; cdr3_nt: TGTGCCAGCAGTAAAACTTATAATTCACCCCTCCACTTT
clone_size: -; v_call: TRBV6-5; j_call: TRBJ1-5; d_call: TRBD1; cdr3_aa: CASSPQGAINQPQHF; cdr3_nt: TGTGCCAGCAGTCCTCAGGGGGCGATCAATCAGCCCCAGCATTTT
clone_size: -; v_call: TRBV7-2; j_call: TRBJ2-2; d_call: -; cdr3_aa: CASSLGAWNTGELFF; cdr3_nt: TGTGCCAGCAGCTTAGGGGCCTGGAACACCGGGGAGCTGTTTTTT
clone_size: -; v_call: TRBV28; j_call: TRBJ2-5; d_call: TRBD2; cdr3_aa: CASHVAGREVETQYF; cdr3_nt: TGTGCCAGCCATGTAGCGGGGCGGGAGGTGGAGACCCAGTACTTC
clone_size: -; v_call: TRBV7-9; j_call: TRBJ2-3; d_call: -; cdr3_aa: CASSLQTSTDTQYF; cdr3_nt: TGTGCCAGCAGCTTACAGACAAGCACAGATACGCAGTATTTT
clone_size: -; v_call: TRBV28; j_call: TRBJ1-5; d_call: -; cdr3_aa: CASSLTRTGKNYQPQHF; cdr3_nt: TGTGCCAGCAGTTTAACTCGAACAGGGAAGAATTATCAGCCCCAGCATTTT
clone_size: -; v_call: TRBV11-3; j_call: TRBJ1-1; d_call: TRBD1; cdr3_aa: CASSPQGMNTEAFF; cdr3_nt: TGTGCCAGCAGCCCACAGGGGATGAACACTGAAGCTTTCTTT
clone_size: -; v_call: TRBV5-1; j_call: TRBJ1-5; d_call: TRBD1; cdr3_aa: CARPQDEDRSSNQPQHF; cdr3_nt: TGCGCCAGACCCCAGGATGAGGACAGGAGCAGCAATCAGCCCCAGCATTTT
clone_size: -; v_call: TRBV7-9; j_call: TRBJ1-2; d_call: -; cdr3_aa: CASSFGQSVAIENGYTF; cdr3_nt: TGTGCCAGCAGCTTTGGACAGTCCGTGGCGATCGAAAATGGCTACACCTTC
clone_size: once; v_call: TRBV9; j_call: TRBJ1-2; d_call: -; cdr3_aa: CASSPWEANYGYTF; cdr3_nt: TGTGCCAGCAGCCCCTGGGAGGCTAACTATGGCTACACCTTC
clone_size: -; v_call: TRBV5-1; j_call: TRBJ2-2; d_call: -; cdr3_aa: CASNRGTVNTGELFF; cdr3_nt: TGCGCCAGCAACCGGGGAACGGTGAACACCGGGGAGCTGTTTTTT
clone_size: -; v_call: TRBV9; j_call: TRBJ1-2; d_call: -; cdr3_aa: CASSVGGLYGYTF; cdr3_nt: TGTGCCAGCAGCGTAGGGGGACTCTATGGCTACACCTTC
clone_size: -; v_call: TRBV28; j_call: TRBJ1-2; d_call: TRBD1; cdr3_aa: CASSCQGALGVGGYTF; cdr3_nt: TGTGCCAGCAGTTGCCAGGGGGCCCTCGGTGTTGGTGGCTACACCTTC
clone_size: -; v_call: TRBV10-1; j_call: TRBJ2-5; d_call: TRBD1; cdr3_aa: CASRSGTGGETQYF; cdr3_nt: TGCGCCAGCAGATCCGGGACAGGTGGAGAGACCCAGTACTTC
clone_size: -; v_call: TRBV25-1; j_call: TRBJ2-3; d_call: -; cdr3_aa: CASIPGGPSTDTQYF; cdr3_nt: TGTGCCAGCATACCGGGGGGCCCAAGCACAGATACGCAGTATTTT